This T cell receptor beta chain was identified in a study of blood T cell repertoires in COVID-19. Study in general: T cells, B-cell-depleted T cells, or PBMCs supplied cDNA or gDNA.

Germline V CDR1 and CDR2: ENHRY, SYGVKD. The V and J ends lost 0 bases and 4 bases, in that order; junction bases with no gene match: 5. CDR3 length: 16 amino acids. Authors' analysis steps: Estimated nucleated cell counts came from reference gene primer amplification. Measured with immunoSEQ multiplex PCR; TCRdb has only the in-frame clones, and not every one. For V, J and clone size, that table is used; D and trimming come from the DNA. In the table there are about 200,000 clones, 70% to 85% of which are singletons. This clone showed up just once. The receptor was derived from a human donor with acute or convalescent COVID-19. The donor label of this sample is uncertain. The chain is built from TRBV10-3 and TRBJ2-7; TRBD2 matches at 11 bases. The specimen was peripheral blood. This CDR3 reads CAISESKLAGGYEQYF. Written as DNA, the CDR3 is TGTGCCATCAGTGAGTCGAAGCTAGCGGGAGGATACGAGCAGTACTTC.